This T cell receptor (beta chain) was identified in a study of cytomegalovirus exposure and HLA in healthy donors. V gave up 4 bases and J gave up 2 bases; unmatched junction bases: 14. The CDR3 totals 18 residues. Germline V gene lookup returns CDR1 SGHRS and CDR2 YFSETQ. Vbeta (60) and Jbeta (13) primers were used in the PCR. The method was immunoSEQ multiplex PCR; TCRdb's version includes in-frame clones alone and lacks a portion of them. The sample includes about 160,000 clones, 83% of them seen just once. As for this clone: Its antigen remains unknown.

Overall study findings and caveats: A later analysis showed TCR association rates differing by HLA locus, peaking at DRB1 and lowest at HLA-C.

J is TRBJ2-1 and V is TRBV5-1; TRBD2 agrees at 8 bases. Sequencing used PBMCs. The TCR sequence derives from a man in his forties or fifties in good health and CMV-seropositive. CDR3 protein: CASSPRVSSGVTYNEQFF. CDR3 sequence (DNA): TGCGCCAGCAGCCCGAGAGTGAGTAGCGGGGTGACCTACAATGAGCAGTTCTTC.